What follows describes a single TCR beta chain. Compared with germline, one end of the junction differs, possibly owing to a read error. The source of the sample is a study of regulatory T cells in long-lasting Graves disease. Documented time point: newly diagnosed GD, antithyroid drugs for less than 3 months. PBMCs provided the RNA from which the TCR library was made. Investigators prepared the TCR beta libraries by applying iRepertoire HTBI primers and Arm-PCR of CDR3 regions. One entry per CDR3 protein results from TCRdb running MiXCR on the multiplex PCR reads. Of 500,000 or so distinct CDR3 sequences in the sample, about 15% were seen once. This sample was also put to use in a study of T cells in Graves' hyperthyroidism and ophthalmopathy. From that report: Lactation, pregnancy, other autoimmune disease or uncontrolled infection led to exclusion of patients.

This material consisted of peripheral blood mononuclear cells (PBMCs), taken at new diagnosis, from a patient treated with antithyroid drugs. The clonotype originates from a woman aged 35-60 years with Graves disease.

For the CDR3, the DNA is TGTGCCAGCATTCTGAAACTAGCGGGGGGTTACCCACGCACAGGTACGCAGTATTTT. Translated, it gives CASILKLAGGYPRTGTQYF. This chain joins TRBV6-2 or TRBV6-3 and TRBJ2-3; 12 bases line up with TRBD2. The V gene's germline CDR1 is MNHEY and CDR2 SVGEGT. This CDR3 spans 19 amino acids.